The 5 T cell receptor beta chains below all came from one sample that was sequenced in a study of T cells in Graves' hyperthyroidism and ophthalmopathy. The CDR3 regions of TCR beta were amplified from RNA transcripts. A set of HTBI primers served as the primers for a first-round RT-PCR of the TCR CDR3. TCRdb re-called the multiplex PCR reads with MiXCR, one entry per CDR3 protein. The repertoire holds about 180,000 distinct CDR3 sequences, with over 7.5% as singletons. Sequencing was carried out using blood. These receptors were taken from a woman aged 18-29 years with Graves' hyperthyroidism that later progressed to Graves' ophthalmopathy.

This clonotype was counted a few times. CDR3 DNA sequence: TGTGCCAGCTCACCCTACACTGGAAACACCATATATTTT. Translated: CASSPYTGNTIYF. The chain links TRBV18 to TRBJ1-3; no clear D. Germline V gene data show CDR1 as KGHSH and CDR2 as LQKENI. The CDR3 loop spans 13 amino acids. Trimming left V 3 bases short and J 2 bases short, with 5 bases between.

This clonotype was detected ten times or more. This sequence joins TRBV7-8 and TRBJ1-2, with D hard to call. This CDR3 contains 13 residues. CDR1 SGHVS and CDR2 FQNEAQ come from the germline V gene. V gave up 3 bases and J gave up 3 bases, with 8 bases separating them. CDR3 coding DNA: TGTGCCAGCAGCTTGATGAGTGACTATGGCTACACCTTC. It encodes CASSLMSDYGYTF.

This clonotype has only one observation. The chain couples TRBV5-4 to TRBJ1-5; 8 nucleotides match TRBD1. CDR3 length: 12 amino acids. Germline values: CDR1 SGHNT, CDR2 YYREEE (reference sequence). After removal of 4 bases from V and 15 bases from J, the junction contained 9 bases not matched to a gene. In nucleotides, the CDR3 is TGTGCCAGCAGCCGCACAGGGGGTGAATTGCATTTT. This codes for CASSRTGGELHF.

This clonotype was seen at least ten times. The V and J genes are TRBV7-3 and TRBJ1-6, with TRBD1 as a possible D gene (6 bases). V gave up 1 base and J gave up 8 bases, with 12 bases separating them. The CDR3 is made up of 15 amino acids. Germline loops: CDR1 SGHTA, CDR2 FQGTGA. CDR3 residues: CASSLMAGADSPLHF. In DNA, the CDR3 is TGTGCCAGCAGCTTAATGGCAGGGGCAGATTCACCCCTCCACTTT.

J is TRBJ2-5 and V is TRBV5-4; 10 bases are a match to TRBD2. V dropped 0 bases and J dropped 3; count of bases not matched to a gene: 5. CDR1 and CDR2 from the germline V gene are SGHNT and YYREEE (reference sequence). This CDR3 region has 16 residues. CDR3 region: CASSLASGGVEETQYF. The CDR3 DNA reads TGTGCCAGCAGCTTGGCTAGCGGGGGAGTCGAAGAGACCCAGTACTTC.